The subject of this entry is one TCR beta chain. In this CDR3 the conserved last residue, phenylalanine or tryptophan, is missing, so a read error is likely. TCRbeta libraries were built with three rounds of nested PCR, modified from ARM-PCR. TCRdb processed the multiplex PCR reads anew with MiXCR; each CDR3 protein has one entry. Among 120,000 or so distinct CDR3 sequences listed, 66% were seen once. The data belong to a study of tumor and adjacent non-tumor tissue in lung cancer. The germline V gene encodes CDR1 DFQATT and CDR2 SNEGSKA (reference sequence). This CDR3 spans 15 amino acids. V dropped 0 bases and J dropped 4 bases, with 15 bases sitting between them. RNA was extracted from bulk tissue without any cell sorting.

The chain is built from TRBV20-1 and TRBJ1-2; D is possibly TRBD1 (6 bases). This clonotype was sampled from a man younger than 45 with non-small cell lung cancer. Sequencing used lung tumor tissue. The chain's CDR3 is CSARDRQAGSYGYTL. The CDR3 nucleotides read TGCAGTGCTAGAGATAGACAGGCCGGTAGCTATGGCTACACCCTC.